The entry that follows covers one TCR beta chain sequence. This clonotype came up many times. Its antigen remains undetermined. Base quality data are lacking; no much larger clone is found one base away. V and J lose 0 bases and 2 bases, and a span of 9 bases separates them. Its CDR3 holds 14 amino acids, cysteine through phenylalanine. Only CDR3 DNA remains: 42 bases, in frame from the first base. CDR1 is given as SGHRS and CDR2 as YFSETQ, both from the germline V gene. This record belongs to a study of response to subunit inactivated influenza vaccine (dated by TCRdb to the late 2010s). Regarding the study in general: To follow how T cells responded to a trivalent subunit inactivated influenza vaccine, the researchers relied on deep quantitative profiling of the T cell receptor repertoire. Results and caveats for the whole study, not just this receptor: According to the authors, only a limited number of new T cells may be recruited by each seasonal influenza vaccination.

Receptor amplification or capture employed RT-PCR. Sequencing was performed on an Illumina HiSeq 2500. The public reads were reanalyzed by TCRdb: fastp trimming at Q25, MiXCR alignment, in-frame beta chains only. Rows with one shared CDR3 protein collapse into an entry with the most common genes and DNA. This sample gives about 570,000 distinct CDR3 sequences in total; about 10% of them show up just once. The ten most abundant clones make up more than 9.5% of the sample. This sample was shared with a second study, whose subject was T cells expressing NK-cell markers. Per that second paper: 5'RACE template switching, by which a universal primer site and unique molecular identifiers were added, was used to make TCR beta cDNA libraries. TCR beta-chain repertoires were profiled in sorted CD3+CD56+NKG2C+, CD3+CD56+NKG2C- and CD3+CD56-NKG2C+ T-cell subsets from fewer than 10 donors. Among the eight sequenced donors, seven were HCMV-seropositive and one was HCMV-seronegative. In several experiments an anti-gammadeltaTCR antibody was added to restrict sorting to alphabetaTCR-expressing T cells. In more than 5 donors, the dominant CD3+CD56+NKG2C+ clonotypes were found to rank among the top 10 CD8+ clonotypes and to make up roughly 1.0-7.5% of CD8+ T cells. Those dominant clonotypes were again the most abundant among CD3+CD56-NKG2C+ cells in several donors, at about 25-60.1%. Whether the expanded NKG2C-expressing T cell clones were specific for HCMV antigens was left unclear. The eight sequenced donors were randomly selected healthy volunteers, three men and five women. To determine HCMV serostatus, a commercial ELISA kit was used to detect HCMV-specific IgG in serum. Peripheral blood mononuclear cells were isolated from blood by Ficoll density gradient centrifugation. For five to seven donors, bulk peripheral blood T-cell repertoires were also sequenced from unsorted PBMC. cDNA synthesis was primed from the TCR beta constant segment, followed by two successive PCR amplification steps. Illumina HiSeq 2000/2500, MiSeq or NextSeq was used to sequence libraries as 2 x 150 bp reads. MIGEC was used to demultiplex reads and group the reads by UMI, and MiTCR was used to assemble and quantify clonotypes. To exclude erroneous sequences, only TCR cDNA sequences supported by at least two reads were retained. The tcR package was used for downstream repertoire analysis, with clonotypes matched between fractions based on CDR3 nucleotide sequence plus V segment. VDJmatch was used to annotate antigen specificity against VDJdb, with one amino acid substitution allowed in CDR3.

The chain employs TRBV5-1 and TRBJ2-7; matching of 6 bases hints at TRBD1 as the D gene. Sequencing used PBMCs from blood, obtained on the day of vaccination. The TCR originated in a man in his fifties who received an inactivated influenza vaccine. Donor details come from another sample of the same person, matched by shared clones. The CDR3: CASSLEGGTYEQYF. DNA sequence: TGCGCCAGCAGCTTGGAAGGGGGTACCTACGAGCAGTACTTC. The full variable domain, completed from the reference TRBV5-1 and TRBJ2-7 proteins outside the CDR3, reads KAGVTQTPRYLIKTRGQQVTLSCSPISGHRSVSWYQQTPGQGLQFLFEYFSETQRNKGNFPGRFSGRQFSNSRSEMNVSTLELGDSALYLCASSLEGGTYEQYFGPGTRLTVT.